The sequence of this T cell receptor (beta chain) was determined in a study of blood T cell repertoires in COVID-19. Study in general: Collection of acute and convalescent COVID-19 samples took place in the United States, Italy and Spain.

The CDR3 contains 12 residues. Germline V gives CDR1 WSHSY, CDR2 SAAADI. Trimming took off 4 bases at V and 4 bases at J, with 6 bases between the two ends. In its sample, this clone was seen once. TCRdb's table, derived via immunoSEQ multiplex PCR, lists solely in-frame clones and lacks some. The table records about 130,000 clones, more than 70% of them present only once. This clonotype was obtained from a woman aged 60-75 years with acute or convalescent COVID-19. What was sequenced was peripheral blood. The V and J genes are TRBV10-2 and TRBJ2-3; D gene unclear. The CDR3 loop reads CASSASADTQYF. CDR3 coding DNA: TGCGCCAGCAGTGCCAGTGCAGATACGCAGTATTTT.